The rows below give T cell receptor beta chains drawn from one sample of a study of human T cells and chemical hapten exposure. TCRdb re-called the RACE reads through MiXCR, storing one row per CDR3 protein. In the table there are roughly 380,000 distinct CDR3 sequences, roughly 4.8% of which are singletons. The sequencing used whole blood, collected in connection with sensitization to the hapten diphenylcyclopropenone (DPC). The receptors originated from a woman aged 45-60 years with alopecia areata. Some clones in this sample may be carry-over from other donors' samples. CDR3s include the opening cysteine and the closing phenylalanine or tryptophan. Fields, in order: J gene, clone size, V gene, D gene, CDR3 protein, CDR3 DNA. D genes are given only for firm matches. Clone sizes are given selectively: once, few, many, or a class where the clone is expanded.

>TRBJ2-1|-|TRBV19|-
CASSIDIAGEQFF
TGTGCCAGTAGTATCGATATAGCCGGGGAGCAGTTCTTC
>TRBJ2-1|many|TRBV4-2|-
CASSQGSGGVYNEQFF
TGTGCCAGCAGTCAAGGGTCCGGGGGAGTCTACAATGAGCAGTTCTTC
>TRBJ2-4|many|TRBV3-1|-
CASSQDRAGNIQYF
TGTGCCAGCAGCCAAGACAGGGCTGGAAACATTCAGTACTTC
>TRBJ2-7|many|TRBV4-2|TRBD1
CASSPQGEVGEQYF
TGTGCCAGCAGCCCACAGGGGGAGGTGGGCGAGCAGTACTTC
>TRBJ1-2|many|TRBV9|-
CASSLEVVTDYGYTF
TGTGCCAGCAGCTTAGAGGTTGTGACAGACTATGGCTACACCTTC
>TRBJ2-3|few|TRBV13|TRBD1
CASSADDRGHSTDTQYF
TGTGCCAGCAGCGCCGATGACAGGGGGCATTCCACAGATACGCAGTATTTT
>TRBJ2-3|-|TRBV7-2|-
CASSLSARYTDTQYF
TGTGCCAGCAGCCTCTCAGCCCGGTACACAGATACGCAGTATTTT
>TRBJ2-7|few|TRBV7-2|TRBD1
CASSSASRQGYYEQYF
TGTGCCAGCAGCTCGGCTTCAAGACAGGGGTACTACGAGCAGTACTTC
>TRBJ1-2|many|TRBV5-1|TRBD1
CASSFTGGSYGYTF
TGCGCCAGCAGCTTCACAGGGGGATCCTATGGCTACACCTTC
>TRBJ2-3|many|TRBV12-3/TRBV12-4|-
CASSNTGAADTQYF
TGTGCCAGCAGTAACACGGGAGCGGCAGATACGCAGTATTTT
>TRBJ2-1|many|TRBV12-3/TRBV12-4|-
CASSFNGNEQFF
TGTGCCAGCAGTTTCAACGGTAATGAGCAGTTCTTC
>TRBJ2-7|many|TRBV27|-
CASRGTLLYEQYF
TGTGCCAGCCGCGGGACTCTCCTCTACGAGCAGTACTTC
>TRBJ2-1|many|TRBV7-2|TRBD2
CASSRISGGSPFF
TGTGCCAGCAGCCGGATTAGCGGGGGGTCTCCGTTCTTC
>TRBJ2-1|-|TRBV12-3/TRBV12-4|TRBD2
CASSFPLTSSKPNEQFF
TGTGCCAGCAGTTTTCCCCTGACTAGCTCAAAACCGAATGAGCAGTTCTTC
>TRBJ2-5|few|TRBV5-1|-
CASSLAGRVDETQYF
TGCGCCAGCAGCTTGGCTGGCAGGGTTGATGAGACCCAGTACTTC
>TRBJ1-5|many|TRBV27|TRBD1
CASKRDSSSNQPQHF
TGTGCCAGCAAAAGGGACAGTTCGTCGAATCAGCCCCAGCATTTT
>TRBJ2-3|many|TRBV2|TRBD2
CASRRTSGRVTDTQYF
TGTGCCAGCAGACGGACTAGCGGGAGGGTTACAGATACGCAGTATTTT
>TRBJ2-7|few|TRBV27|-
CASSFTGKYEQYF
TGTGCCAGCAGTTTTACAGGGAAGTACGAGCAGTACTTC
>TRBJ2-6|-|TRBV7-2|TRBD1
CASSLDSRGLGGANVLTF
TGTGCCAGCAGCTTAGATAGCAGGGGGCTAGGTGGGGCCAACGTCCTGACTTTC
>TRBJ2-4|few|TRBV9|-
CASSQTRAAKNIQYF
TGTGCCAGCAGCCAAACCCGGGCAGCCAAAAACATTCAGTACTTC
>TRBJ1-6|few|TRBV9|-
CASSVLDSNSPLHF
TGTGCCAGCAGCGTATTAGACTCCAATTCACCCCTCCACTTT
>TRBJ2-1|many|TRBV27|-
CASRIGGPTYNEQFF
TGTGCCAGCAGGATCGGGGGTCCCACCTACAATGAGCAGTTCTTC
>TRBJ2-7|few|TRBV10-1|TRBD2
CASSIGLAGGEQYF
TGCGCCAGCAGCATAGGACTAGCGGGGGGCGAGCAGTACTTC
>TRBJ2-3|few|TRBV10-3|-
CAISESAGPDTQYF
TGTGCCATCAGTGAGTCCGCAGGCCCAGATACGCAGTATTTT
>TRBJ2-2|few|TRBV28|-
CASSLPGVGTGELFF
TGTGCCAGCAGTCTCCCAGGGGTTGGAACCGGGGAGCTGTTTTTT
>TRBJ1-1|few|TRBV5-6|-
CASSLVGAGAEAFF
TGTGCCAGCAGCTTGGTGGGGGCTGGGGCTGAAGCTTTCTTT
>TRBJ1-2|few|TRBV2|-
CASSEGHLRGYTF
TGTGCCAGCAGTGAAGGGCACCTCAGAGGCTACACCTTC
>TRBJ1-1|few|TRBV20-1|-
CSTKVGDTEAFF
TGCAGTACTAAGGTGGGTGACACTGAAGCTTTCTTT
>TRBJ1-2|-|TRBV7-9|-
CASSPRMGVANYGYTF
TGTGCCAGCAGCCCCCGCATGGGTGTTGCTAACTATGGCTACACCTTC
>TRBJ1-2|many|TRBV12-3/TRBV12-4|TRBD1
CASTSGTEGFYGYTF
TGTGCCAGCACCTCCGGGACAGAGGGCTTCTATGGCTACACCTTC